The table lists the clone carrying this T cell receptor beta chain with a few counts. Antigen unknown. The germline V gene encodes CDR1 SGHTA and CDR2 FQGNSA. The ends were cut back, 0 bases at V and 12 bases at J, with 15 bases in the middle. The CDR3 spans 13 residues. After 5'RACE with constant-segment primers, TCR alpha and TCR beta cDNA libraries carrying sample barcodes and UMIs were obtained. TCRdb reprocessed the 5' RACE reads via MiXCR and lists one record per CDR3 protein. The sample lists 560,000 or so distinct CDR3 sequences, around 16% occurring once. The sample belongs to a study of T-cell memory formation after mild COVID-19. Regarding the study as a whole: Nothing showed for sure that second-wave clones peaking on day 37 were SARS-CoV-2 specific.

Sample: PBMCs or a T cell subset sorted from them (not recorded which). This receptor was taken from an adult woman who had mild COVID-19 (a few samples of this study predate the infection). Cell type and time point are not known. This sequence joins TRBV7-2 and TRBJ2-7; the D gene is possibly TRBD1 (6 bases). CDR3: CASSLARTASLYF. The CDR3 DNA follows: TGTGCCAGCAGCTTAGCTAGGACAGCGAGTCTGTACTTC.